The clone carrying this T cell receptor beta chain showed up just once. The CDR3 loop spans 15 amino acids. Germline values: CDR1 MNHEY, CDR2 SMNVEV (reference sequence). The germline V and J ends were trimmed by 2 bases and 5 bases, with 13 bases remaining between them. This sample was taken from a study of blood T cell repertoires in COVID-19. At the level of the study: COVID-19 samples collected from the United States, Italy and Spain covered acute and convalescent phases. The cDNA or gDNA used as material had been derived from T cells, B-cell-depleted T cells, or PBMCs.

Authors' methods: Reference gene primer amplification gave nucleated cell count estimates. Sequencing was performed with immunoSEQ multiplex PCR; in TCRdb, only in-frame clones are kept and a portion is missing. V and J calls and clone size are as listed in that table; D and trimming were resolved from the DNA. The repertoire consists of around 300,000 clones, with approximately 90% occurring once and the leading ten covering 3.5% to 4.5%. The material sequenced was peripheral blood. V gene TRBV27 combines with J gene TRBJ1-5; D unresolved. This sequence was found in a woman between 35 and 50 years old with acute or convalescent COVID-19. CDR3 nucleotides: TGTGCCAGCAGTTTAGGTCCGGGGATCCATCAGCCCCAGCATTTT. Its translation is CASSLGPGIHQPQHF.